This entry is about one TCR beta chain. In the original analysis: Amplified reference gene primers provided the basis for estimating nucleated cell counts. Using immunoSEQ multiplex PCR, the repertoire was profiled, and TCRdb retains in-frame clones only, with some absent. That table gives V, J and clone size, and the DNA gave D and trimming. The sample lists 200,000 to 250,000 clones; roughly 85% were seen once. This CDR3 is built from 18 residues. Germline V gives CDR1 MGHRA, CDR2 YSYEKL. V was clipped by 5 bases and J by 4 bases; unmatched bases: 11. The data belong to a study of blood T cell repertoires in COVID-19. Study details: Acute and convalescent COVID-19 samples came from the United States, Italy and Spain.

This sequence joins TRBV4-1 and TRBJ2-3, with 14 bases lining up with TRBD2. The sequencing sample was made of peripheral blood. The TCR comes from a man aged 50 or older who had recovered from COVID-19. The CDR3, as DNA: TGCGCCAGCAGCTTGCGACTAGCGGGAGGGTTTTACTCAGATACGCAGTATTTT. Protein sequence: CASSLRLAGGFYSDTQYF.